These 15 T cell receptor beta chains were all obtained from the same sample, sequenced in a study of blood T cell repertoires in COVID-19. Sequencing was performed with immunoSEQ multiplex PCR; in TCRdb, only in-frame clones are kept and a portion is missing. Counted here are about 190,000 clones, 85% to 90% occurring once; the ten biggest clones make up under 5%. Sequenced: peripheral blood. Receptor source: a human donor in a cohort sampled during active COVID-19.

The J gene is TRBJ1-3, the V gene TRBV7-2; no firm D call. The V gene's germline CDR1 is SGHTA and CDR2 FQGNSA. Trimming took 4 bases from V and 3 from J, leaving 16 bases between them. CDR3 length equals 16 residues. The CDR3 DNA reads TGTGCCAGCAGCTCACGGAGACTAGGGAATGGAAACACCATATATTTT. Amino acid sequence: CASSSRRLGNGNTIYF.

The chain carries TRBV27 and TRBJ1-5; 8 bases match TRBD1. The CDR3 extends over 13 amino acids. Germline loops: CDR1 MNHEY, CDR2 SMNVEV (reference sequence). The V gene end was trimmed by 5 bases and the J gene end by 7 bases; junction bases not matched to a gene: 4. The CDR3 region is CASSRQGNQPQHF. DNA for the CDR3: TGTGCCAGCAGTCGACAGGGGAACCAGCCCCAGCATTTT.

J is TRBJ2-1 and V is TRBV30, with 7 bases fitting TRBD1. Germline CDR1 is GTSNPN and CDR2 is SVGIG (reference sequence). V trimming: 3 bases; J trimming: 3 bases; junction bases outside the gene matches: 2. CDR3 length: 13 residues. CDR3: CAWRRDSYNEQFF. In DNA form, the CDR3 reads TGTGCCTGGAGACGGGACAGCTACAATGAGCAGTTCTTC.

The chain couples TRBV3-1 (or the pseudogene TRBV3-2) to TRBJ1-1, with a weak D call TRBD1 (5 bases). Germline CDR1 LGHDT, CDR2 YNNKEL (reference sequence). The V end lost 0 bases, the J end lost 0 bases, and 11 bases lay between the germline ends. The CDR3 spans 16 residues. CDR3 protein: CASSQEIWGMNTEAFF. The CDR3 region has the DNA TGTGCCAGCAGCCAAGAGATTTGGGGCATGAACACTGAAGCTTTCTTT.

The V gene is TRBV4-3, the J gene TRBJ2-4, with 12 bases identical to TRBD2. Germline V CDR1 and CDR2: LGHNA, YSLEER. This CDR3 region has 18 residues. The ends lost 0 bases at V and 0 bases at J; junction bases unmatched: 3. The CDR3 coding sequence is TGCGCCAGCAGCCAAGAAATGGGACTAGCGGGAGCCAAAAACATTCAGTACTTC. This gives the protein CASSQEMGLAGAKNIQYF.

The chain couples TRBV9 to TRBJ1-2, with TRBD1 as a possible D gene (6 bases). V dropped 3 bases and J dropped 5 bases, with 14 bases sitting between them. Germline loops: CDR1 SGDLS, CDR2 YYNGEE. The CDR3 has 14 residues. CDR3 nucleotides: TGTGCCAGCAGCGCTGAACAGGGTCTGTATGGCTACACCTTC. Translated: CASSAEQGLYGYTF.

The chain uses TRBV4-3 and TRBJ1-2; D ambiguous. Germline CDR1 and CDR2: LGHNA and YSLEER. The CDR3 has 12 amino acids. The germline V and J ends were trimmed by 0 bases and 9 bases, with 8 bases remaining between them. CDR3 coding DNA: TGCGCCAGCAGCCAAGATTGGCTGAGCTACACCTTC. As protein: CASSQDWLSYTF.

This clone has a single count. The V gene is TRBV11-3, the J gene TRBJ1-2; 11 positions agree with TRBD1. The trim removed 6 bases at V and 7 bases at J, leaving 10 bases unmatched. Germline V lookup: CDR1 SGHNT, CDR2 YENEEA. The CDR3 length is 15 residues. The CDR3 sequence is CASRQRDRGNGGYTF. DNA for the CDR3: TGTGCCAGCAGACAAAGGGACAGGGGGAATGGTGGCTACACCTTC.

The chain uses TRBV30 and TRBJ2-3, with 11 bases identical to TRBD2. The CDR3 sequence is 18 residues long. Germline V gives CDR1 GTSNPN, CDR2 SVGIG (reference sequence). J lost 1 base, V lost 4 bases, and 13 bases had no gene match. CDR3 nucleotides: TGTGCCTGGACTTCGGAACTAGCGGGAGATCAGGGCACAGATACGCAGTATTTT. This gives the protein CAWTSELAGDQGTDTQYF.

The gene calls are TRBV6-5 and TRBJ1-4; possibly TRBD1 for D (6 bases). The CDR3 extends over 12 amino acids. The V end lost 6 bases, the J end lost 10 bases, and 12 bases lay between the germline ends. CDR1 is MNHEY, CDR2 SVGAGI, per germline. CDR3 in amino acids: CASSQNRAKLFF. The CDR3 DNA is TGTGCCAGCAGCCAGAACAGGGCAAAACTGTTTTTT.

This clone was counted a single time. The rearrangement joins TRBV28 to TRBJ1-5; no firm D call. Trimming left V 6 bases short and J 2 bases short, with 8 bases between. The length of the CDR3 is 13 residues. CDR1 MDHEN and CDR2 SYDVKM come from the germline V gene. The CDR3 nucleotides read TGTGCCAGCAGAATCAGTGGCAATCAGCCCCAGCATTTT. Protein product: CASRISGNQPQHF.

The table lists this clone with a count of one. The chain employs TRBV5-6 and TRBJ2-1; 11 bases match TRBD2. The CDR3 consists of 16 residues. Germline V gene data show CDR1 as SGHDT and CDR2 as YYEEEE. V shed 4 bases, J shed 10 bases, and the junction held 13 bases outside the gene matches. The DNA for the CDR3 is TGTGCCAGCAGCCTCCGTCCTAGCGGGGGGCCTTTCGAGCAGTTCTTC. It yields the protein CASSLRPSGGPFEQFF.

The genes are TRBV5-1 and TRBJ2-3; D not certain. CDR3 length: 17 amino acids. V dropped 0 bases and J dropped 0 bases, with 14 bases sitting between them. The V gene's germline CDR1 is SGHRS and CDR2 YFSETQ. The CDR3 protein is CASSLVSAVISTDTQYF. CDR3 DNA: TGCGCCAGCAGCTTGGTTTCCGCGGTAATTAGCACAGATACGCAGTATTTT.

V is TRBV7-2 and J is TRBJ2-1, with 8 nucleotides matching TRBD2. The length of the CDR3 is 15 residues. J was trimmed by 6 bases and V by 0 bases; bases with no gene match: 4. CDR1 and CDR2 from the germline V gene are SGHTA and FQGNSA. CDR3 residues: CASSLAAGGINEQFF. The CDR3 DNA is TGTGCCAGCAGCTTAGCCGCGGGGGGAATCAATGAGCAGTTCTTC.

Of note for this clone: One end of the junction is discordant with germline, which a read error may explain. This rearrangement joins TRBV3-1 (or the pseudogene TRBV3-2) to TRBJ1-6, with D uncertain. The germline V gene has CDR1 LGHDT and CDR2 YNNKEL (reference sequence). The CDR3 sequence is 15 residues long. The CDR3 coding sequence is TGTGCCAGCAGCCAAGTCTTCGTCATGAATTCACTCCTCCACTTT. Residues: CASSQVFVMNSLLHF.